Presented here are 31 T cell receptor beta chains from one specimen sequenced in a study of cytomegalovirus exposure and HLA in healthy donors. Amplification used 60 Vbeta primers and 13 Jbeta primers. Sequencing was performed with immunoSEQ multiplex PCR; in TCRdb, only in-frame clones are kept and a portion is missing. Of 100,000 or so clones in the sample, more than 9.5% were seen once. Sequenced sample: PBMCs. The receptor set was obtained from a man aged 40-55 years in good health and CMV-seropositive.

The CDR3 sequence is CASSYSGQGGKLFF. The CDR3 DNA follows: TGTGCCAGCAGTTACTCGGGACAGGGAGGAAAACTGTTTTTT. The J gene is TRBJ1-4, the V gene TRBV6-6, with TRBD1 matching 9 bases. From germline, CDR1 is MNHNY and CDR2 SVGAGI (reference sequence). J lost 10 bases, V lost 0 bases, and 3 bases had no gene match. This CDR3 spans 14 amino acids.

This clone has a handful of counts. The V gene is TRBV10-1, the J gene TRBJ1-1, with 8 nucleotides matching TRBD1. The CDR3 has 14 residues. The germline gives CDR1 WNHNN, CDR2 SYGVQD (reference sequence). V dropped 5 bases and J dropped 5; count of bases not matched to a gene: 7. The CDR3 loop reads CASSKGQGGTEAFF. As DNA, the CDR3 is TGCGCCAGCAGTAAAGGACAGGGAGGGACTGAAGCTTTCTTT.

The gene calls are TRBV5-4 and TRBJ2-5; TRBD1 matches at 7 bases. The length of the CDR3 is 14 residues. CDR1 SGHNT and CDR2 YYREEE come from the germline V gene (reference sequence). The J segment lost 1 base and the V segment lost 2 bases, leaving 2 bases of the junction unmatched. CDR3 nucleotides: TGTGCCAGCAGCTTACAGGGGTCCCAAGAGACCCAGTACTTC. Translation gives CASSLQGSQETQYF.

This clone was seen a handful of times. The chain has TRBV10-3 and TRBJ1-1; the D gene is possibly TRBD1 (5 bases). The CDR3 runs to 15 residues. The V gene lost 4 bases and the J gene lost 5 bases, with 17 bases spanning the gap. CDR1 and CDR2 (germline): ENHRY, SYGVKD. The CDR3 reads CAISGRRQGGTEAFF. DNA for the CDR3: TGTGCCATCAGTGGTAGGAGGCAGGGAGGGACTGAAGCTTTCTTT.

This rearrangement joins TRBV2 to TRBJ1-5; 9 bases align to TRBD1. Losses at the gene ends were 11 bases for V and 7 bases for J; bases not matched to a gene: 9. The length of the CDR3 is 13 residues. Germline lookup yields CDR1 SNHLY and CDR2 FYNNEI. The CDR3 coding sequence is TGTGCCTCTAACCGGGACAGGGACCAGCCCCAGCATTTT. It specifies CASNRDRDQPQHF.

In its sample, this clone was seen a few times. The V and J genes are TRBV20-1 and TRBJ2-5; the D gene is possibly TRBD2 (5 bases). Germline V gives CDR1 DFQATT, CDR2 SNEGSKA (reference sequence). CDR3 length equals 11 residues. The CDR3, as DNA: TGCAGCACCCTAGCTCAGGAGACCCAGTACTTC. It codes for CSTLAQETQYF.

The chain couples TRBV5-6 to TRBJ1-3, with a possible D match to TRBD1 (5 bases). V dropped 2 bases and J dropped 1 base, with 10 bases sitting between them. Germline values: CDR1 SGHDT, CDR2 YYEEEE. This CDR3 has 15 amino acids. For the CDR3, the DNA is TGTGCCAGCAGCTTCGGCGGGGGATCTGGAAACACCATATATTTT. Translation: CASSFGGGSGNTIYF.

V is TRBV5-1 and J is TRBJ1-1; D may be TRBD1 (5 bases). The V end was cut by 3 bases, the J end by 1 base, with 10 bases between. Germline CDR1 and CDR2: SGHRS and YFSETQ. This CDR3 region has 14 residues. The CDR3 reads CASSSRVENTEAFF. The CDR3 coding sequence is TGCGCCAGCAGCTCCAGGGTGGAGAACACTGAAGCTTTCTTT.

This rearrangement joins TRBV29-1 to TRBJ2-7; 10 bases match TRBD2. The CDR3 has 13 amino acids. From germline, CDR1 is SQVTM and CDR2 ANQGSEA. Unmatched junction bases numbered 2, after V lost 4 bases and J lost 2 bases. CDR3 residues: CSVAAGGAYEQYF. The DNA for the CDR3 is TGCAGCGTTGCAGCGGGGGGGGCCTACGAGCAGTACTTC.

The rearrangement links TRBV19 to TRBJ2-1; 7 positions match TRBD1. With 0 bases clipped from V and 2 bases from J, the junction kept 1 base outside the gene matches. The germline V gene has CDR1 LNHDA and CDR2 SQIVND (reference sequence). The CDR3 is 15 residues long. CDR3 protein: CASSIEGGAYNEQFF. As DNA, the CDR3 is TGTGCCAGTAGTATAGAAGGGGGCGCCTACAATGAGCAGTTCTTC.

This rearrangement joins TRBV19 to TRBJ2-7, with TRBD2 as a possible D gene (5 bases). The CDR3 has 12 residues. From germline, CDR1 is LNHDA and CDR2 SQIVND (reference sequence). The V and J ends lost 3 bases and 6 bases respectively, with 9 bases between them. The CDR3 loop reads CASSIQGGEQYF. The CDR3 DNA follows: TGTGCCAGTAGTATTCAAGGAGGCGAGCAGTACTTC. Using reference TRBV19 and TRBJ2-7 for the parts outside the CDR3, the full variable domain is DGGITQSPKYLFRKEGQNVTLSCEQNLNHDAMYWYRQDPGQGLRLIYYSQIVNDFQKGDIAEGYSVSREKKESFPLTVTSAQKNPTAFYLCASSIQGGEQYFGPGTRLTVT.

The V and J genes are TRBV19 and TRBJ2-3, with D perhaps matching TRBD1 (6 bases). Germline CDR1 is LNHDA and CDR2 is SQIVND (reference sequence). V gave up 6 bases and J gave up 2 bases, with 15 bases separating them. The CDR3 is made up of 15 amino acids. The CDR3: CASSGDNENTDTQYF. DNA for the CDR3: TGTGCCAGTAGCGGGGACAACGAAAACACAGATACGCAGTATTTT.

CDR3 DNA: TGCGCCAGCAGCCGCATTGATAGCGGGGGGTACAATGAGCAGTTCTTC. This codes for CASSRIDSGGYNEQFF. The chain is built from TRBV5-1 and TRBJ2-1, with 10 bases identical to TRBD2. V was clipped by 4 bases and J by 4 bases; unmatched bases: 8. CDR1 and CDR2 from the germline V gene are SGHRS and YFSETQ. CDR3 length: 16 residues.

This clone was observed a handful of times. The rearrangement joins TRBV15 to TRBJ2-2; a weak D match, TRBD1 (5 bases). Trimming stripped 3 bases from V and 8 bases from J, with 16 bases between. CDR3 length equals 15 residues. CDR1 is LNHNV and CDR2 is YYDKDF in the germline V gene (reference sequence). CDR3 nucleotide sequence: TGTGCCACCAGCAGGAGGTTTCAGGGTTCAGGGGAGCTGTTTTTT. Protein: CATSRRFQGSGELFF.

This clone appeared a few times. This rearrangement joins TRBV28 to TRBJ1-5; D ambiguous. V lost 6 bases to trimming and J lost 3 bases, with 12 bases between them. Looked up from germline, CDR1 is MDHEN and CDR2 is SYDVKM. There are 14 residues in the CDR3. The CDR3 is CASSHDTTNQPQHF. The CDR3 region has the DNA TGTGCCAGCAGCCATGACACAACCAATCAGCCCCAGCATTTT.

This clone came up a few times. V and J are TRBV15 and TRBJ2-1, with TRBD2 identical over 13 bases. The J segment lost 6 bases and the V segment lost 3 bases, leaving 5 bases of the junction unmatched. The germline V gene encodes CDR1 LNHNV and CDR2 YYDKDF (reference sequence). This CDR3 has 16 residues. The CDR3 DNA sequence: TGTGCCACCAGCAGCCGACTAGCGGGAGGCCGCAATGAGCAGTTCTTC. As protein: CATSSRLAGGRNEQFF.

This clone occurred a few times. V gene TRBV6-5 combines with J gene TRBJ2-1, with D tentatively TRBD2 (5 bases). Germline V gene sequence: CDR1 MNHEY, CDR2 SVGAGI. Trimming took 0 bases from V and 6 from J, leaving 15 bases between them. The CDR3 covers 16 residues. The DNA for the CDR3 is TGTGCCAGCAGTTACTCTCCCCGGGAACGGGGCAATGAGCAGTTCTTC. It codes for CASSYSPRERGNEQFF.

This clone has only a few counts. J is TRBJ2-4 and V is TRBV28; perhaps TRBD1 as D (6 bases). Trimming took 2 bases from V and 5 from J, leaving 10 bases between them. CDR1 and CDR2 (germline): MDHEN, SYDVKM. The length of the CDR3 is 14 residues. The CDR3 sequence is CASSLGQNENIQYF. The CDR3 DNA reads TGTGCCAGCAGTTTAGGACAGAACGAAAACATTCAGTACTTC.

This clone was recorded a few times. The chain joins TRBV15 to TRBJ2-3, with TRBD2 as a possible D gene (7 bases). The CDR3 is made up of 16 amino acids. V lost 5 bases, J lost 1 base, and 16 bases lay in between. Germline loops: CDR1 LNHNV, CDR2 YYDKDF (reference sequence). DNA of the CDR3: TGTGCCACCAGCTCTTACCGGGGGGCCGGCACAGATACGCAGTATTTT. Translation: CATSSYRGAGTDTQYF.

This chain joins TRBV19 and TRBJ1-3, with D uncertain. Trimming pared 5 bases from V and 0 bases from J, leaving 11 bases between. The CDR3 is 15 residues long. Germline values: CDR1 LNHDA, CDR2 SQIVND (reference sequence). This CDR3 is CASSLDQVSGNTIYF. DNA of the CDR3: TGTGCCAGTAGTCTGGATCAGGTCTCTGGAAACACCATATATTTT.

This clone has more than one count but fewer than ten. J is TRBJ1-2 and V is TRBV4-3, with 11 positions matching TRBD1. The length of the CDR3 is 15 residues. Per germline, CDR1 LGHNA and CDR2 YSLEER. V gave up 7 bases and J gave up 1 base; unmatched junction bases: 5. The CDR3 loop reads CASTRDRGGNYGYTF. The DNA for the CDR3 is TGCGCCAGCACCCGGGACAGGGGGGGTAACTATGGCTACACCTTC.

The chain carries TRBV9 and TRBJ2-1; possibly TRBD2 for D (6 bases). Germline V gene data show CDR1 as SGDLS and CDR2 as YYNGEE. This CDR3 is 13 amino acids long. Trimming cost V 3 bases and J 7 bases, with 11 bases left between them. DNA for the CDR3: TGTGCCAGCAGCGCGGGACTGTCAAATGAGCAGTTCTTC. Translated, it gives CASSAGLSNEQFF.

In this sample, this clone turned up a few times. The rearrangement joins TRBV6-5 to TRBJ1-2; D gene uncertain. Looked up from germline, CDR1 is MNHEY and CDR2 is SVGAGI. V lost 4 bases to trimming and J lost 4 bases, with 16 bases between them. The CDR3 length is 15 residues. Written as DNA, the CDR3 is TGTGCCAGCAGTTTGGCTTCAGTCTCTGGCTATGGCTACACCTTC. This codes for CASSLASVSGYGYTF.

The chain uses TRBV19 and TRBJ2-7, with a possible D match to TRBD2 (6 bases). Germline V gene sequence: CDR1 LNHDA, CDR2 SQIVND (reference sequence). Trimming removed 1 base at V and 5 bases at J, with 12 bases between. The CDR3 has 14 amino acids. CDR3 in DNA: TGTGCCAGTAGTATAGGGGAGACTAGGAACGAGCAGTACTTC. It yields the protein CASSIGETRNEQYF.

The chain combines TRBV19 with TRBJ2-1, with 10 bases fitting TRBD2. The germline V gene encodes CDR1 LNHDA and CDR2 SQIVND (reference sequence). The ends lost 5 bases at V and 4 bases at J; junction bases unmatched: 8. This CDR3 is built from 16 residues. CDR3 in DNA: TGTGCCAGTAGTTGGTCAGCGGGAGGGCCTTACAATGAGCAGTTCTTC. This encodes CASSWSAGGPYNEQFF. The variable domain in full, completed from reference TRBV19 and TRBJ2-1, reads DGGITQSPKYLFRKEGQNVTLSCEQNLNHDAMYWYRQDPGQGLRLIYYSQIVNDFQKGDIAEGYSVSREKKESFPLTVTSAQKNPTAFYLCASSWSAGGPYNEQFFGPGTRLTVL.

This clone has only a few counts. The V and J genes are TRBV7-2 and TRBJ2-7; 11 nucleotides line up with TRBD2. Germline values: CDR1 SGHTA, CDR2 FQGNSA. Trimming cost V 6 bases and J 4 bases; bases outside gene matches: 8. CDR3 length: 15 amino acids. In nucleotides, the CDR3 is TGTGCCAGCAGTCCAACTAGCGGGAGTCAGTACGAGCAGTACTTC. Amino acids: CASSPTSGSQYEQYF.

This clone was observed a few times. The rearrangement links TRBV6-5 to TRBJ1-1; 8 nucleotides agree with TRBD1. Germline CDR1 MNHEY, CDR2 SVGAGI. Trimming removed 6 bases from V and 11 bases from J; junction bases left unmatched: 8. The CDR3 totals 12 residues. The CDR3 DNA reads as TGTGCCAGCAGCCCCAGGGGGCGTTTTGCTTTCTTT. Residues: CASSPRGRFAFF.

On this clone itself: The junction differs from germline at one of its ends, possibly a read error. The J gene is TRBJ2-7, the V gene TRBV30; 10 nucleotides agree with TRBD1. The CDR3 loop spans 15 amino acids. In germline, CDR1 is GTSNPN, CDR2 SVGIG (reference sequence). The CDR3 protein is CAWSRGTGESSEQYF. The CDR3 nucleotides are TGTGCCTGGAGTAGAGGGACAGGGGAATCCTCCGAGCAGTACTTC.

There are a few counts of this clone. This rearrangement joins TRBV5-1 to TRBJ2-7; 10 bases line up with TRBD2. Germline assignment: CDR1 SGHRS and CDR2 YFSETQ. This CDR3 has 15 amino acids. J lost 1 base, V lost 3 bases, and 4 bases had no gene match. For the CDR3, the DNA is TGCGCCAGCAGCTGGGGACTAGCGAGATCCTACGAGCAGTACTTC. It specifies CASSWGLARSYEQYF.

This chain joins TRBV9 and TRBJ2-2; D gene ambiguous. This CDR3 contains 13 residues. Per the germline V gene, CDR1 is SGDLS and CDR2 is YYNGEE. With 0 bases removed from V and 6 bases from J, the gap between germline ends came to 6 bases. CDR3 bases: TGTGCCAGCAGCGTAGCCCTCCCCGGGGAGCTGTTTTTT. This sequence encodes CASSVALPGELFF.

This clone has just a few counts. The chain employs TRBV19 and TRBJ1-5, with D maybe TRBD1 (5 bases). Between the trimmed V and J ends, which lost 3 bases and 2 bases, there was a span of 11 bases. Germline lookup yields CDR1 LNHDA and CDR2 SQIVND (reference sequence). This CDR3 is 15 amino acids long. CDR3 sequence: CASSMGLTRNQPQHF. Here the CDR3 DNA reads TGTGCCAGTAGTATGGGACTTACTCGCAATCAGCCCCAGCATTTT.